A selection of T cell receptor beta chains follows, all from one sample in a study of spatial heterogeneity in lung cancer. TCRdb recomputed calls from the 5' RACE reads with MiXCR, one row per CDR3 protein. The sample has a few thousand distinct CDR3 sequences; around 20% are singletons. The sample in question was normal lung tissue next to the tumor, obtained at surgery. Receptors originate from a male donor with early-stage non-small cell lung cancer. CDR3s include the opening cysteine and the closing phenylalanine or tryptophan. The D gene is left open where the match is weak. The size field is filled for only some rows; it gives once, few, many or a size class.

>-|once|TRBJ2-3|TRBV6-5
CASRAVFQPADTQYF
TGTGCCAGCAGAGCGGTCTTCCAACCCGCCGATACGCAGTATTTT
>TRBD2|medium-sized|TRBJ2-4|TRBV2
CASSPSPSWASGPTVDIQYF
TGTGCCAGCAGTCCCTCTCCATCGTGGGCTAGCGGTCCGACTGTGGACATTCAGTACTTC
>TRBD2|-|TRBJ2-5|TRBV5-1
CASSSGTSGGGVQETQYF
TGCGCCAGCAGCTCCGGGACTAGCGGGGGAGGGGTTCAAGAGACCCAGTACTTC
>TRBD2|medium-sized|TRBJ2-7|TRBV7-2
CASSLGTIIYEQYF
TGTGCCAGCAGCCTCGGGACTATTATTTACGAGCAGTACTTC
>-|many|TRBJ2-2|TRBV14
CASSQTRAGELFF
TGTGCCAGCAGCCAGACAAGGGCCGGGGAGCTGTTTTTT
>-|medium-sized|TRBJ2-5|TRBV7-9
CASTADTQETQYF
TGTGCCAGCACTGCGGACACCCAAGAGACCCAGTACTTC
>-|medium-sized|TRBJ2-2|TRBV24-1
CATSEPRDGTGELFF
TGTGCCACCAGTGAGCCCAGGGATGGCACCGGGGAGCTGTTTTTT
>TRBD1|medium-sized|TRBJ1-6|TRBV24-1
CATRGTGDDSPLHF
TGTGCCACCAGAGGGACAGGGGATGATTCACCCCTCCACTTT
>TRBD2|few|TRBJ2-5|TRBV7-2
CASSLAGLDGETQYF
TGTGCCAGCAGCTTAGCGGGACTAGACGGAGAGACCCAGTACTTC
>TRBD2|medium-sized|TRBJ2-5|TRBV2
CASSPGLAGQETQYF
TGTGCCAGCAGTCCGGGACTAGCGGGCCAAGAGACCCAGTACTTC
>-|medium-sized|TRBJ2-1|TRBV12-3/TRBV12-4
CASTESGDNEQFF
TGTGCCAGCACCGAGTCAGGGGACAATGAGCAGTTCTTC
>-|-|TRBJ1-6|TRBV5-1
CASSLSNGNSPLHF
TGCGCCAGCAGCTTAAGTAACGGGAATTCACCCCTCCACTTT
>-|many|TRBJ2-3|TRBV12-3/TRBV12-4
CASSLLPNTDTQYF
TGTGCCAGCAGTTTATTGCCGAATACAGATACGCAGTATTTT
>-|many|TRBJ1-5|TRBV20-1
CSAGRGRGNQPQHF
TGCAGTGCTGGGAGGGGTCGCGGCAATCAGCCCCAGCATTTT
>-|many|TRBJ1-5|TRBV7-2
CASSPAPGDQPQHF
TGTGCCAGCAGCCCGGCGCCTGGGGATCAGCCCCAGCATTTT
>-|many|TRBJ2-1|TRBV3-1
CASSQGGLGEQFF
TGTGCCAGCAGCCAGGGGGGGCTAGGTGAGCAGTTCTTC
>-|many|TRBJ1-6|TRBV20-1
CSAGHRQYLGGSPLHF
TGCAGTGCCGGACATCGACAGTACCTAGGGGGATCACCCCTCCACTTT
>TRBD1|medium-sized|TRBJ2-5|TRBV7-8
CASSRTGSGKETQYF
TGTGCCAGCAGTCGGACAGGGAGCGGTAAAGAGACCCAGTACTTC
>TRBD1|medium-sized|TRBJ1-1|TRBV20-1
CSARQGGELNTEAFF
TGCAGTGCTCGACAGGGTGGGGAGTTGAACACTGAAGCTTTCTTT
>TRBD1|-|TRBJ2-7|TRBV5-1
CASSQGQGERNEQYF
TGCGCCAGCAGCCAAGGACAGGGAGAGCGGAACGAGCAGTACTTC
>TRBD2|-|TRBJ2-5|TRBV9
CASSVAGAGGYQETQYF
TGTGCCAGCAGCGTAGCGGGAGCGGGGGGATACCAAGAGACCCAGTACTTC
>-|many|TRBJ1-5|TRBV5-5
CASSLRAGYNQPQHF
TGTGCCAGCAGCTTGAGGGCAGGGTACAATCAGCCCCAGCATTTT
>-|-|TRBJ1-5|TRBV12-3/TRBV12-4
CASRIWGADQPQHF
TGTGCCAGCAGAATCTGGGGGGCCGATCAGCCCCAGCATTTT
>-|medium-sized|TRBJ2-7|TRBV28
CASSPDRYEQYF
TGTGCCAGCAGCCCGGACAGATACGAGCAGTACTTC
>-|medium-sized|TRBJ2-2|TRBV9
CASSVGDGTYTGELFF
TGTGCCAGCAGCGTAGGAGACGGTACTTACACCGGGGAGCTGTTTTTT
>TRBD2|medium-sized|TRBJ2-3|TRBV5-1
CASSTGLAGSSTDTQYF
TGCGCCAGCAGCACCGGACTAGCGGGCTCCAGCACAGATACGCAGTATTTT
>TRBD2|-|TRBJ2-1|TRBV7-8
CASSFGRAYGNEQFF
TGTGCCAGCAGCTTCGGGAGGGCCTATGGCAATGAGCAGTTCTTC
>-|many|TRBJ2-3|TRBV7-2
CASSRGEGTDTQYF
TGTGCCAGCAGCAGGGGTGAAGGGACAGATACGCAGTATTTT
>-|few|TRBJ2-5|TRBV29-1
CSVGQTQETQYF
TGCAGCGTTGGACAGACACAAGAGACCCAGTACTTC
>-|medium-sized|TRBJ1-5|TRBV7-2
CASSSWGDQPQHF
TGTGCCAGCAGCTCATGGGGGGACCAGCCCCAGCATTTT
>TRBD2|many|TRBJ2-3|TRBV6-1
CASSEEGLAGGYTQYF
TGTGCCAGCAGCGAGGAGGGACTAGCGGGAGGCTATACGCAGTATTTT
>-|many|TRBJ2-5|TRBV11-2
CASSPNYLGETQYF
TGTGCCAGCAGCCCCAACTACCTGGGGGAGACCCAGTACTTC
>TRBD1|many|TRBJ2-2|TRBV29-1
CSVGGQGDTGELFF
TGCAGCGTTGGAGGACAGGGGGACACCGGGGAGCTGTTTTTT
>-|-|TRBJ2-2|TRBV23-1
CASSLRPGIPGSCFF
-
>-|few|TRBJ2-7|TRBV20-1
CSAKLGATFREQYF
TGCAGTGCTAAGCTAGGTGCGACCTTCCGGGAGCAGTACTTC
>-|many|TRBJ2-1|TRBV5-1
CASSRQRGGYYNEQFF
TGCGCCAGCAGCCGGCAAAGGGGCGGATACTACAATGAGCAGTTCTTC
>TRBD1|medium-sized|TRBJ2-1|TRBV20-1
CSARGQEMGEQFF
TGCAGTGCTAGGGGACAGGAAATGGGTGAGCAGTTCTTC
>-|-|TRBJ2-1|TRBV12-3/TRBV12-4
CASSRDDNEQFF
TGTGCCAGCAGCCGGGACGACAATGAGCAGTTCTTC
>-|medium-sized|TRBJ2-1|TRBV15
CATSKTSYNEQFF
TGTGCCACCAGCAAAACCTCGTACAATGAGCAGTTCTTC
>TRBD2|many|TRBJ2-7|TRBV11-2
CASSGLAGGGNEQYF
TGTGCCAGCAGCGGTCTAGCGGGAGGAGGCAACGAGCAGTACTTC